This T cell receptor beta chain derives from a study of vaccination and CD4 T cells after COVID-19. Study at large: Control cultures received a CEFX pool, an HIV-1 Nef pool, or no peptide.

V lost 1 base and J lost 7; bases outside the gene matches: 13. The CDR3 is made up of 19 amino acids. The germline V gene encodes CDR1 SEHNR and CDR2 FQNEAQ (reference sequence). As to this clonotype: Its antigen is not known.

Treatment given: approximately 11-day PBMC culture with coronavirus spike peptide pools or control peptides (ViraFEST assay). Peptide pool stimulation in ViraFEST expanded antigen-specific T cells, whose TCRs were then sequenced. Sequencing of DNA taken from cultured CD4+ T cells relied on the Oncomine TCR Beta short-read assay. Using its own MiXCR run on the PCR reads, TCRdb lists one record per CDR3 protein. The sample lists tens of thousands of distinct CDR3 sequences; about 61% were seen once. This sequence was found in a human donor who received a COVID-19 vaccine. Sequenced material: CD4+ T cells from blood, cultured in vitro, taken after SARS-CoV-2 vaccination. The chain recombines TRBV7-9 with TRBJ2-1, with 13 bases lining up with TRBD2. CDR3 in DNA: TGTGCCAGCAGCTTAGGTCACTCCCAACTAGCGGGGGGGCGAAATGAGCAGTTCTTC. This encodes CASSLGHSQLAGGRNEQFF.